The rows below give T cell receptor beta chains drawn from one sample of a study of cytomegalovirus exposure and HLA in healthy donors. TCRdb keeps only in-frame clones here, not all; method: immunoSEQ multiplex PCR. There are about 130,000 clones in the sample; 75% to 90% occur only once, and about 9.2% lies in the top ten. Sequenced: PBMCs. All receptors derive from a man younger than 45 in good health and CMV-seropositive. The CDR3 runs from the conserved cysteine through the conserved F or W. The D gene is left open where the match is weak. A clone size is listed for some rows: how often the clone was seen (once, few, many), or a class if it is expanded.

DNA,CDR3,size,J,D,V
TGTGCCAGCAGTGCGGGGCACAATCAGCCCCAGCATTTT,CASSAGHNQPQHF,.,TRBJ1-5,.,TRBV5-6
TGCAGCGCCAGGGTTGGCTCCTACAATGAGCAGTTCTTC,CSARVGSYNEQFF,few,TRBJ2-1,.,TRBV29-1
TGTGCCAGCTCACCAGCGACAGGGGTTTCGAACACCGGGGAGCTGTTTTTT,CASSPATGVSNTGELFF,.,TRBJ2-2,TRBD1,TRBV18
TGTGCCAGCAGCCCAGACGCCGCTGCGGCTAGCGGCACAGATACGCAGTATTTT,CASSPDAAAASGTDTQYF,.,TRBJ2-3,.,TRBV4-2
TGCGCCAGCAGCTCAATCAGGGGTAGCCCCTACGAGCAGTACTTC,CASSSIRGSPYEQYF,.,TRBJ2-7,.,TRBV5-1
TGTGCCAGCACTCAGGGGGCTCATCAGCCCCAGCATTTT,CASTQGAHQPQHF,.,TRBJ1-5,TRBD1,TRBV6-5
TGCGCCAGCAGTGAGTTAATTTCCTACGAGCAGTACTTC,CASSELISYEQYF,.,TRBJ2-7,.,TRBV10-2
TGTGCCAGCTCGGGGACAGGATCCCTCCTGGACGAGCAGTACTTC,CASSGTGSLLDEQYF,.,TRBJ2-7,TRBD1,TRBV25-1
TGTGCCAGCCGAGGACAGTACTATGGCTACACCTTC,CASRGQYYGYTF,.,TRBJ1-2,.,TRBV6-6
TGTGCCAGCAGCGTAGGTGGCCGTCGCACAGATACGCAGTATTTT,CASSVGGRRTDTQYF,.,TRBJ2-3,.,TRBV9
TGTGCCAGCAGCGCAGACAGGTTTCCCTACGAGCAGTACTTC,CASSADRFPYEQYF,few,TRBJ2-7,.,TRBV6-6
TGTGCCAGCAGTCCCAATGTAGGGACTGGGGAGCAGTACTTC,CASSPNVGTGEQYF,.,TRBJ2-7,.,TRBV6-5
TGTGCCAGCAGCTTATTCCCGGGGTCGAACACTGAAGCTTTCTTT,CASSLFPGSNTEAFF,.,TRBJ1-1,.,TRBV11-3
TGCGCCAGCAGTCCACGAAGACAGCATCTTTTTAACACTGAAGCTTTCTTT,CASSPRRQHLFNTEAFF,.,TRBJ1-1,.,TRBV5-1
TGTGCCACCAGCAGAGTGAGCAGGGGACACAATCAGCCCCAGCATTTT,CATSRVSRGHNQPQHF,.,TRBJ1-5,.,TRBV15
TGTGCCAGCAGCTTCGGAGTGGGCGGGGAGCTGTTTTTT,CASSFGVGGELFF,.,TRBJ2-2,.,TRBV7-3
TGTGCCAGCAGCGCGGGGGGAGGCAATCAGCCCCAGCATTTT,CASSAGGGNQPQHF,.,TRBJ1-5,.,TRBV9
TGCGCCAGCAGCCACCGGGACAGGGGGCGCACCGGGGAGCTGTTTTTT,CASSHRDRGRTGELFF,.,TRBJ2-2,TRBD1,TRBV5-1
TGTGCCAGCAACCCCGTTTATGTGGGGGGAGAGACCCAGTACTTC,CASNPVYVGGETQYF,.,TRBJ2-5,.,TRBV6-1
TGTGCCAGCAGGGAGGACAGCCCCTATGGCTACACCTTC,CASREDSPYGYTF,once,TRBJ1-2,.,TRBV6-6
TGTGCCATCAGTGAGACCGGGGGGAATGGCTACACCTTC,CAISETGGNGYTF,few,TRBJ1-2,.,TRBV10-3
TGTGCCAGCAGCCCGTACGGGGGGGCGAACACCGGGGAGCTGTTTTTT,CASSPYGGANTGELFF,.,TRBJ2-2,TRBD2,TRBV7-6
TGTGCCAGCAGCTTAGATGGGCACAGAGCCCCTGAAGCTTTCTTT,CASSLDGHRAPEAFF,.,TRBJ1-1,.,TRBV7-2
TGTGCCAGCACGGACAGGGCTTCACCCCTCCACTTT,CASTDRASPLHF,once,TRBJ1-6,TRBD1,TRBV6-6
TGTGCCAGCAGCTCAGCGACAGGGGGCCCGTTCTCCTACGAGCAGTACTTC,CASSSATGGPFSYEQYF,.,TRBJ2-7,TRBD1,TRBV7-6
TGTGCCAGCAGTGAAGTCGGGGGGGTCGGCTCCTACGAGCAGTACTTC,CASSEVGGVGSYEQYF,once,TRBJ2-7,TRBD2,TRBV6-1
TGTGCCAGCAGCCTCAGGACTAGCGGGGGCACAGATACGCAGTATTTT,CASSLRTSGGTDTQYF,.,TRBJ2-3,TRBD2,TRBV5-4
TGTGCCAGCAGCCCCCCCGGGACAGGGGAGTCCGAGCAGTACTTC,CASSPPGTGESEQYF,once,TRBJ2-7,TRBD1,TRBV7-8
TGTGCCAGCAGTTACCTGGAGGCGGGAAACACCATATATTTT,CASSYLEAGNTIYF,.,TRBJ1-3,.,TRBV6-6
TGCGCCAGCAGCCCTCCGGGACAGGGCTACGAGCAGTACTTC,CASSPPGQGYEQYF,.,TRBJ2-7,TRBD1,TRBV4-1
TGTGCCAGCAGCTTAGGAGGACGGGGGGACACTGAAGCTTTCTTT,CASSLGGRGDTEAFF,.,TRBJ1-1,.,TRBV11-3
TGTGCCAGCAGTGTTTTTGTCCCGCCGGGGACCCAGTACTTC,CASSVFVPPGTQYF,few,TRBJ2-5,.,TRBV2
TGCGCCAGCAGCCAACGTGAGGAAAAACTGTTTTTT,CASSQREEKLFF,.,TRBJ1-4,.,TRBV4-1
TGCGCCAGCAGCAGTGCAGGGGGCGCGTACGAGCAGTACTTC,CASSSAGGAYEQYF,.,TRBJ2-7,TRBD1,TRBV5-1